The clone carrying this T cell receptor (beta chain) was picked up a small number of times. Its antigen is still unknown. This record belongs to a study of identical twins. It was template switching that added a universal primer site, and there were unique molecular identifiers on the cDNA. TCRdb re-called the 5' RACE reads through MiXCR, storing one row per CDR3 protein. The sample carries a few hundred thousand distinct CDR3 sequences, about 8.3% recorded once. General study results and limits: Insertions were fewer in abundant cord blood beta clonotypes, whereas memory repertoires showed none of this pattern. Conclusions were drawn cross-sectionally by statistical analysis, without following the same donors. Twins showed weaker excess sharing in their beta out-of-frame sequences.

CDR1 and CDR2 from the germline V gene are DFQATT and SNEGSKA (reference sequence). CDR3 size: 13 residues. V lost 6 bases to trimming and J lost 3 bases, with 15 bases between them. The same data also contributed to another study, on yellow fever vaccine responses in identical twins.

The sequence was collected from a woman under 30 in good health. The sample taken for sequencing was CD8+ T cells sorted from blood. The V call is TRBV20-1, the J call TRBJ2-7; D may be TRBD2 (6 bases). The CDR3 region has the DNA TGCAGTGCCCTATCGGGACTGAACTACGAGCAGTACTTC. Its protein product is CSALSGLNYEQYF.